The 28 T cell receptor beta chains in this list originate from one sample, sequenced in a study of blood T cells in healthy people across ages. Using a J-beta primer mix together with a sample-barcoded 5' primer, a second PCR was run for about 6 to 12 cycles. MiXCR, run by TCRdb on the 5' RACE reads, gives a single entry per CDR3 protein. The sample shows about 640,000 distinct CDR3 sequences, roughly 58% of them seen only once. Sequenced material: blood. The receptors come from a man aged 60 to 75 in good health.

V usage is TRBV10-3 and J usage is TRBJ1-5; unclear D gene. Germline V CDR1 and CDR2: ENHRY, SYGVKD. Trimming cost V 8 bases and J 0 bases, with 14 bases left between them. The CDR3 has 15 residues. This CDR3 reads CAICAAEYSNQPQHF. Written as DNA, the CDR3 is TGTGCCATCTGTGCAGCAGAATATAGCAATCAGCCCCAGCATTTT.

This chain links TRBV24-1 with TRBJ1-2; 8 nucleotides align to TRBD1. The V gene's germline CDR1 is KGHDR and CDR2 SFDVKD. The ends lost 4 bases at V and 0 bases at J; junction bases unmatched: 6. The CDR3 sequence is 16 residues long. This CDR3 is CATSDLGQGANYGYTF. CDR3 nucleotide sequence: TGTGCCACCAGTGACCTCGGACAGGGAGCTAACTATGGCTACACCTTC.

The chain links TRBV6-5 to TRBJ2-1; 8 bases are a match to TRBD1. Trimming removed 5 bases from V and 12 bases from J; junction bases left unmatched: 9. The CDR3 spans 13 residues. Germline CDR1 reads MNHEY; CDR2 reads SVGAGI. CDR3 nucleotide sequence: TGTGCCAGCAGTGTCACCGGACAGGGCGGGCAGTTCTTC. This codes for CASSVTGQGGQFF.

The chain employs TRBV29-1 and TRBJ2-2; 8 bases agree with TRBD2. The ends lost 8 bases at V and 7 bases at J; junction bases unmatched: 3. Per the germline V gene, CDR1 is SQVTM and CDR2 is ANQGSEA. This CDR3 has 11 residues. This CDR3 reads CSTRGGGELFF. The CDR3, as DNA: TGCAGCACCCGGGGGGGCGGGGAGCTGTTTTTT.

The V call is TRBV12-3 or TRBV12-4, the J call TRBJ2-3; perhaps TRBD2 as D (7 bases). V lost 8 bases to trimming and J lost 4 bases, with 10 bases between them. The CDR3 contains 12 residues. Here the CDR3 reads CASGGAPDTQYF. The CDR3 DNA is TGTGCCAGCGGGGGGGCCCCAGATACGCAGTATTTT.

Details on this clonotype: Germline and junction disagree at one end, which may indicate a read error. The rearrangement uses TRBV28 and TRBJ1-1; D unclear. Looked up from germline, CDR1 is MDHEN and CDR2 is SYDVKM. This CDR3 spans 13 amino acids. The CDR3 DNA follows: TGTGCCAGCAGTGTATGGGAGAACACTGAAGCTTTCTTT. Amino acids: CASSVWENTEAFF.

The chain uses TRBV6-5 and TRBJ1-4; 8 nucleotides line up with TRBD1. V shed 0 bases, J shed 5 bases, and the junction held 5 bases outside the gene matches. CDR1 MNHEY and CDR2 SVGAGI come from the germline V gene. This CDR3 spans 16 amino acids. The CDR3 sequence: CASSYSGQAGNEKLFF. CDR3 coding DNA: TGTGCCAGCAGTTACTCGGGACAGGCCGGGAATGAAAAACTGTTTTTT.

The chain has TRBV5-1 and TRBJ1-5; D may be TRBD1 (5 bases). In germline, CDR1 is SGHRS, CDR2 YFSETQ. The CDR3 loop spans 15 amino acids. V lost 0 bases, J lost 6 bases, and 13 bases lay in between. CDR3 DNA: TGCGCCAGCAGCTTGGAGGCAGGGCCGGGTCAGCCCCAGCATTTT. Protein: CASSLEAGPGQPQHF.

The chain is built from TRBV7-9 and TRBJ2-1; D possibly uses TRBD1 or TRBD2 (5 bases each). Deletions cut 3 bases from V and 2 bases from J, with 14 bases between. CDR1 is SEHNR and CDR2 is FQNEAQ in the germline V gene (reference sequence). This CDR3 is built from 16 residues. Here the CDR3 DNA reads TGTGCCAGCAGCTTTTGGGGGTCGATCACCTACAATGAGCAGTTCTTC. It translates to CASSFWGSITYNEQFF.

The DNA of the CDR3 is TGTGCCAGCAGTGACCGGACAGGGAATGAAAAACTGTTTTTT. Translated, it gives CASSDRTGNEKLFF. The chain recombines TRBV12-3 or TRBV12-4 with TRBJ1-4; 8 positions agree with TRBD1. Trimming at V came to 5 bases and at J to 5 bases, leaving 4 bases not matched to a gene. The CDR3 consists of 14 residues.

A note on this clonotype: The junction shows a germline mismatch at one end, possibly a read error. V is TRBV24-1 and J is TRBJ1-1, with no clear D. The CDR3 extends over 13 amino acids. Germline V CDR1 and CDR2: KGHDR, SFDVKD. The CDR3 loop reads CTTSDLYTAEAFF. Written as DNA, the CDR3 is TGTACCACCAGTGATTTGTACACAGCTGAAGCTTTCTTT.

The sample holds a few counts of this clonotype. The V and J genes are TRBV9 and TRBJ2-5; 9 nucleotides align to TRBD1. This CDR3 comprises 15 residues. J lost 5 bases, V lost 1 base, and 6 bases had no gene match. The V gene's germline CDR1 is SGDLS and CDR2 YYNGEE. In DNA, the CDR3 is TGTGCCAGCAGCGTAATGGGACAGGGAGGCGAGACCCAGTACTTC. Residues: CASSVMGQGGETQYF.

The V gene is TRBV9, the J gene TRBJ2-3; 7 bases line up with TRBD2. J lost 2 bases, V lost 0 bases, and 6 bases had no gene match. The CDR3 contains 16 residues. Germline CDR1 SGDLS, CDR2 YYNGEE. The CDR3 protein is CASSVGASGFTDTQYF. The CDR3 bases are TGTGCCAGCAGCGTAGGGGCTAGCGGCTTCACAGATACGCAGTATTTT.

The chain links TRBV9 to TRBJ2-5; TRBD1 or TRBD2 may be the D gene (6 bases each). Germline V gene data show CDR1 as SGDLS and CDR2 as YYNGEE. This CDR3 region has 16 residues. With 0 bases removed from V and 2 bases from J, the gap between germline ends came to 14 bases. The CDR3 bases are TGTGCCAGCAGCGTAGCTATCGGGGGCTCTCAAGAGACCCAGTACTTC. Its translation: CASSVAIGGSQETQYF.

V is TRBV20-1 and J is TRBJ1-1, with TRBD1 matching over 8 bases. Per germline, CDR1 DFQATT and CDR2 SNEGSKA (reference sequence). The CDR3 runs 13 residues. Trimming cost V 4 bases and J 6 bases; bases outside gene matches: 7. The CDR3 coding sequence is TGCAGTGCTACGCCCGCGGACAGGGCTGAAGCTTTCTTT. Its translation is CSATPADRAEAFF.

The table lists this clonotype with many counts. V is TRBV27 and J is TRBJ2-6, with TRBD1 matching 9 bases. Germline V lookup: CDR1 MNHEY, CDR2 SMNVEV (reference sequence). CDR3 length: 18 residues. V shed 5 bases, J shed 0 bases, and the junction held 8 bases outside the gene matches. The CDR3 reads CASSRTGGALSGANVLTF. The CDR3 DNA reads as TGTGCCAGCAGTCGAACAGGGGGCGCCCTCTCTGGGGCCAACGTCCTGACTTTC.

Only one count was recorded for this clonotype. The chain combines TRBV5-1 with TRBJ1-6; no firm D call. In germline, CDR1 is SGHRS, CDR2 YFSETQ. The length of the CDR3 is 16 residues. Trimming shortened V by 0 bases and J by 2 bases, and 9 bases separated the two germline ends. The CDR3 here is CASSLAPETYNSPLHF. For the CDR3, the DNA is TGCGCCAGCAGCTTGGCCCCGGAAACCTATAATTCACCCCTCCACTTT. The entire variable domain, with the rest obtained from reference TRBV5-1 and TRBJ1-6, is as follows: KAGVTQTPRYLIKTRGQQVTLSCSPISGHRSVSWYQQTPGQGLQFLFEYFSETQRNKGNFPGRFSGRQFSNSRSEMNVSTLELGDSALYLCASSLAPETYNSPLHFGNGTRLTVT.

This rearrangement joins TRBV20-1 to TRBJ2-5, with D tentatively TRBD1 or TRBD2 (6 bases each). The CDR3 has 12 residues. Trimming shortened V by 8 bases and J by 7 bases, and 17 bases separated the two germline ends. CDR1 DFQATT and CDR2 SNEGSKA come from the germline V gene (reference sequence). The CDR3: CSTKGDWGTQYF. The CDR3, as DNA: TGCAGTACCAAGGGGGACTGGGGGACCCAGTACTTC.

The chain couples TRBV5-1 to TRBJ2-1, with D perhaps matching TRBD1 (6 bases). The CDR3 sequence is 14 residues long. Germline V gene sequence: CDR1 SGHRS, CDR2 YFSETQ. The ends were cut back, 0 bases at V and 15 bases at J, with 19 bases in the middle. This CDR3 reads CASSLGDNLAGGFF. As DNA, the CDR3 is TGCGCCAGCAGCTTGGGGGACAACCTTGCCGGTGGGTTCTTC. The full variable domain, rest sourced from reference TRBV5-1 and TRBJ2-1, is KAGVTQTPRYLIKTRGQQVTLSCSPISGHRSVSWYQQTPGQGLQFLFEYFSETQRNKGNFPGRFSGRQFSNSRSEMNVSTLELGDSALYLCASSLGDNLAGGFFGPGTRLTVL.

This chain connects TRBV28 to TRBJ2-1; D not certain. Germline V lookup: CDR1 MDHEN, CDR2 SYDVKM. V dropped 7 bases and J dropped 11 bases, with 15 bases sitting between them. This CDR3 is built from 12 residues. The CDR3 loop reads CASTPGLPKQFF. The CDR3 coding sequence is TGTGCCAGCACCCCTGGTCTACCCAAGCAGTTCTTC.

This clonotype appeared a few times. DNA for the CDR3: TGTGCCAGCACCGGGGGGAACGGCTACACCTTC. Translation gives CASTGGNGYTF. The chain is built from TRBV6-6 and TRBJ1-2; D may be TRBD1 (5 bases). Trimming left V 7 bases short and J 8 bases short, with 11 bases between. The CDR3 is 11 residues long. CDR1 and CDR2 (germline): MNHNY, SVGAGI (reference sequence).

There are many counts of this clonotype. The gene calls are TRBV3-1 and TRBJ1-2; tentative D call: TRBD1 (6 bases). The CDR3 runs 14 residues. V dropped 0 bases and J dropped 4 bases, with 9 bases sitting between them. Germline V gives CDR1 LGHDT, CDR2 YNNKEL (reference sequence). Written as DNA, the CDR3 is TGTGCCAGCAGCCAAGATCAGGGGTCCTATGGCTACACCTTC. Its protein product is CASSQDQGSYGYTF.

This clonotype was recorded once. The chain combines TRBV18 with TRBJ1-1; TRBD1 matches at 7 bases. Trimming removed 0 bases from V and 5 bases from J; junction bases left unmatched: 6. Germline values: CDR1 KGHSH, CDR2 LQKENI. The CDR3 loop spans 15 amino acids. CDR3 sequence reads: CASSPPTGRRTEAFF. The CDR3 DNA sequence: TGTGCCAGCTCACCACCGACAGGGAGAAGGACTGAAGCTTTCTTT.

There are a few counts of this clonotype. CDR3 DNA: TGTGCCAGCAGTCAAAACCGTGGGGGCAACATTCAGTACTTC. Its translation is CASSQNRGGNIQYF. This chain links TRBV6-5 with TRBJ2-4, with D maybe TRBD1 (6 bases). This CDR3 has 14 amino acids. Germline lookup yields CDR1 MNHEY and CDR2 SVGAGI. Trimming left V 5 bases short and J 7 bases short, with 15 bases between.

This clonotype was seen ten or more times. V usage is TRBV10-3 and J usage is TRBJ1-2; D might be TRBD1 (6 bases). The CDR3 is 14 amino acids. CDR1 is ENHRY, CDR2 SYGVKD, per germline. V was trimmed by 2 bases and J by 5 bases, leaving 12 bases between them. The CDR3 is CAISEVGGDYGYTF. CDR3 nucleotide sequence: TGTGCCATCAGTGAGGTTGGGGGCGATTATGGCTACACCTTC.

This clonotype was seen a handful of times. This rearrangement joins TRBV20-1 to TRBJ2-4; 7 bases line up with TRBD2. V was pared by 1 base and J by 8 bases, with 5 bases of the junction left unmatched. CDR3 length equals 13 residues. Germline CDR1 reads DFQATT; CDR2 reads SNEGSKA (reference sequence). CDR3 amino acids: CSARGGGRYIQYF. For the CDR3, the DNA is TGCAGTGCTAGAGGGGGGGGGAGGTACATTCAGTACTTC.

The chain employs TRBV2 and TRBJ1-6, with a tentative D call TRBD1 (6 bases). Trimming took off 6 bases at V and 4 bases at J, with 10 bases between the two ends. Germline CDR1 and CDR2: SNHLY and FYNNEI. The CDR3 has 14 amino acids. CDR3 DNA sequence: TGTGCCAGCAGCGACGGACAGTATAATTCACCCCTCCACTTT. As protein: CASSDGQYNSPLHF.

The chain joins TRBV20-1 to TRBJ2-5; D gene unclear. CDR1 and CDR2 from the germline V gene are DFQATT and SNEGSKA (reference sequence). The CDR3 totals 13 residues. V was trimmed by 0 bases and J by 2 bases, leaving 7 bases between them. The CDR3 loop is CSARDPVQETQYF. The CDR3 DNA reads TGCAGTGCTAGAGATCCAGTTCAAGAGACCCAGTACTTC.